A selection of T cell receptor beta chains follows, all from one sample in a study of blood T cell repertoires in COVID-19. Repertoires were generated with immunoSEQ multiplex PCR, while TCRdb's copy carries only in-frame clones and drops some. Of about 85,000 clones listed, around nine tenths are singletons. Material for sequencing was peripheral blood. These receptors came from a woman of 80 years or more with acute or convalescent COVID-19. The CDR3 runs from the conserved cysteine through the conserved F or W. The D gene is left open where the match is weak. Some rows mark clone size as missing; the rest say once, few, many or name a class of expanded clone.

abundance | j_gene | d_gene | v_gene | CDR3aa | CDR3nt
. | TRBJ2-5 | TRBD2 | TRBV10-3 | CAISGLAGGGETQYF | TGTGCCATCAGTGGCCTAGCGGGAGGAGGGGAGACCCAGTACTTC
. | TRBJ2-3 | TRBD2 | TRBV2 | CASSGLAVFTDTQYF | TGTGCCAGCAGTGGGCTAGCGGTATTCACAGATACGCAGTATTTT
. | TRBJ2-5 | TRBD2 | TRBV7-7 | CASSLTGTIEETQYF | TGTGCTAGCAGCTTAACCGGGACTATCGAAGAGACCCAGTACTTC
few | TRBJ2-1 | TRBD2 | TRBV7-2 | CASRRTSGSYNEQFF | TGTGCCAGCAGACGGACTAGCGGGTCCTACAATGAGCAGTTCTTC
. | TRBJ2-1 | . | TRBV5-1 | CASSPVEGAYNEQFF | TGCGCCAGCAGCCCGGTGGAGGGGGCGTACAATGAGCAGTTCTTC
. | TRBJ1-1 | . | TRBV5-5 | CASSLAAREGSEAFF | TGTGCCAGCAGCTTGGCGGCCAGGGAGGGCTCTGAAGCTTTCTTT
. | TRBJ1-1 | . | TRBV5-6 | CASSLAKLPTGRRTEAFF | TGTGCCAGCAGCTTGGCCAAACTTCCGACGGGGAGGAGAACTGAAGCTTTCTTT
. | TRBJ2-7 | . | TRBV30 | CAWSLLSYEQYF | TGTGCCTGGAGCCTACTATCCTACGAGCAGTACTTC
. | TRBJ1-3 | TRBD1 | TRBV6-5 | CASSYVGTASGNTIYF | TGTGCCAGCAGTTACGTCGGGACAGCCTCTGGAAACACCATATATTTT
. | TRBJ2-5 | TRBD2 | TRBV6-5 | CASTSSGRNGETQYF | TGTGCCAGCACCTCTAGCGGGAGGAATGGAGAGACCCAGTACTTC
. | TRBJ1-2 | . | TRBV12-3/TRBV12-4 | CASSLREGYTF | TGTGCCAGCAGTTTGCGGGAGGGCTACACCTTC
once | TRBJ1-2 | TRBD1 | TRBV7-8 | CASSLTKTGRRGYTF | TGTGCCAGCAGCTTAACGAAGACAGGGCGGAGGGGCTACACCTTC
. | TRBJ2-7 | TRBD2 | TRBV7-8 | CASSFTAGGRTYEQYF | TGTGCCAGCAGCTTCACGGCGGGAGGAAGAACCTACGAGCAGTACTTC
. | TRBJ1-2 | . | TRBV5-8 | CASGAAVYGYTF | TGTGCCAGCGGGGCGGCAGTCTATGGCTACACCTTC
. | TRBJ1-1 | TRBD1 | TRBV6-2/TRBV6-3 | CASSRQGGRTEAFF | TGTGCCAGCAGTAGACAGGGCGGAAGGACTGAAGCTTTCTTT
. | TRBJ1-1 | . | TRBV7-9 | CASSSTVYNTEAFF | TGTGCCAGCAGCTCGACAGTTTACAACACTGAAGCTTTCTTT
. | TRBJ2-7 | TRBD1 | TRBV6-5 | CASSLDRGHEQYF | TGTGCCAGCAGTCTAGACAGGGGCCACGAGCAGTACTTC
. | TRBJ1-1 | . | TRBV25-1 | CASSDGQRREAFF | TGTGCCAGCAGTGACGGGCAAAGGAGGGAAGCTTTCTTT
. | TRBJ1-3 | . | TRBV6-5 | CASRLEGAGNTIYF | TGTGCCAGCAGACTCGAAGGGGCCGGAAACACCATATATTTT
. | TRBJ2-7 | TRBD1 | TRBV6-2/TRBV6-3 | CASSYSRDRGYEQYF | TGTGCCAGCAGTTACTCGAGAGACAGGGGGTACGAGCAGTACTTC
. | TRBJ2-5 | TRBD2 | TRBV19 | CASSIRPAGGETQYF | TGTGCCAGTAGTATCCGGCCAGCGGGGGGAGAGACCCAGTACTTC
. | TRBJ1-2 | . | TRBV6-5 | CASTRGGVNYGYTF | TGTGCCAGCACCCGGGGAGGCGTGAACTATGGCTACACCTTC
. | TRBJ1-2 | . | TRBV9 | CASSAPGGSYGYTF | TGTGCCAGCAGCGCGCCGGGGGGGAGCTATGGCTACACCTTC
. | TRBJ1-1 | TRBD1 | TRBV2 | CASTTGVFLAFF | TGTGCCAGCACAACAGGGGTTTTTTTGGCTTTCTTT
. | TRBJ1-2 | . | TRBV19 | CASSIRVQNGYTF | TGTGCCAGTAGTATCAGGGTGCAAAATGGCTACACCTTC
. | TRBJ2-2 | TRBD2 | TRBV5-1 | CASSPSGRDTGELFF | TGCGCCAGCAGCCCGAGCGGGAGGGACACCGGGGAGCTGTTTTTT
. | TRBJ2-1 | TRBD1 | TRBV27 | CASRRQGTSAYNEQFF | TGTGCCAGTAGAAGACAGGGGACCTCAGCCTACAATGAGCAGTTCTTC
once | TRBJ2-1 | TRBD1 | TRBV11-3 | CASSKTGTVNEQFF | TGTGCCAGCAGCAAAACCGGGACAGTCAATGAGCAGTTCTTC
. | TRBJ2-7 | TRBD1 | TRBV5-1 | CASRLTGGSSYEQYF | TGCGCCAGCAGGCTTACAGGGGGCAGCTCCTACGAGCAGTACTTC
. | TRBJ1-6 | . | TRBV7-8 | CASSLAGAQDSPLHF | TGTGCCAGCAGCTTAGCAGGGGCCCAGGATTCACCCCTCCACTTT
once | TRBJ1-6 | . | TRBV3-1/TRBV3-2 | CASSQISQGYSPLHF | TGTGCCAGCAGCCAAATTTCACAGGGTTATTCACCCCTCCACTTT
. | TRBJ1-1 | TRBD1 | TRBV27 | CASRTGVDTEAFF | TGTGCCAGCAGGACAGGGGTGGACACTGAAGCTTTCTTT
. | TRBJ2-5 | . | TRBV5-6 | CASSLLWGERQETQYF | TGTGCCAGCAGCCTCCTGTGGGGCGAGCGACAAGAGACCCAGTACTTC
. | TRBJ2-7 | TRBD1 | TRBV9 | CASSVQGQGPYEQYF | TGTGCCAGCAGCGTCCAAGGACAGGGACCCTACGAGCAGTACTTC
. | TRBJ2-5 | TRBD2 | TRBV15 | CATSRDLAEETQYF | TGTGCCACCAGCAGAGATCTAGCGGAAGAGACCCAGTACTTC
. | TRBJ2-5 | TRBD1 | TRBV2 | CATEVRGQGLQETQYF | TGTGCCACCGAAGTGAGGGGACAGGGACTCCAAGAGACCCAGTACTTC
. | TRBJ2-5 | TRBD1 | TRBV7-2 | CASSPRTGTIDIFLETQYF | TGTGCCAGCAGCCCCCGGACAGGGACCATCGATATTTTTTTAGAGACCCAGTACTTC
. | TRBJ1-5 | TRBD1 | TRBV19 | CASSSRQGAWDQPQHF | TGTGCCAGTAGTTCAAGACAGGGGGCTTGGGATCAGCCCCAGCATTTT
. | TRBJ2-1 | TRBD2 | TRBV9 | CASSPGLAGPYNEQFF | TGTGCCAGCAGCCCCGGACTAGCGGGACCCTACAATGAGCAGTTCTTC
. | TRBJ2-4 | TRBD2 | TRBV6-5 | CASSSGLAGMSSIQYF | TGTGCCAGCAGTTCCGGACTAGCGGGGATGTCCTCTATTCAGTACTTC
. | TRBJ1-2 | TRBD1 | TRBV9 | CASSQTGQGAYGYTF | TGTGCCAGCAGCCAGACCGGACAGGGGGCTTATGGCTACACCTTC
. | TRBJ1-2 | TRBD1 | TRBV11-2 | CASSLRDRDYGYTF | TGTGCCAGCAGCTTACGGGACAGGGATTATGGCTACACCTTC
. | TRBJ2-3 | TRBD1 | TRBV12-5 | CASGLVLLGQGPDTQYF | TGTGCTAGTGGTTTGGTTCTTCTAGGACAGGGACCAGATACGCAGTATTTT
. | TRBJ1-2 | . | TRBV2 | CASTPSDYGYTF | TGTGCCAGTACCCCCAGCGACTATGGCTACACCTTC
. | TRBJ2-5 | . | TRBV11-2 | CASSPGGGQETQYF | TGTGCCAGCAGCCCGGGGGGCGGGCAAGAGACCCAGTACTTC
. | TRBJ2-3 | TRBD2 | TRBV19 | CASSIGGSMTDTQYF | TGTGCCAGTAGTATAGGCGGGAGTATGACAGATACGCAGTATTTT
. | TRBJ1-2 | . | TRBV19 | CASSPLLGDYGYTF | TGTGCCAGTAGTCCCCTCCTCGGGGACTATGGCTACACCTTC
once | TRBJ1-2 | TRBD1 | TRBV11-1 | CASSSSRTGFGYTF | TGTGCCAGCAGCTCCTCTCGGACAGGGTTTGGCTACACCTTC
. | TRBJ1-4 | . | TRBV4-2 | CASTPYPSRGPLATNEKLFF | TGTGCCAGCACCCCCTATCCCTCCCGAGGGCCCCTTGCAACTAATGAAAAACTGTTTTTT
. | TRBJ2-7 | . | TRBV21-1 | CASSKAEVGADEQYF | TGTGCCAGCAGCAAAGCAGAGGTAGGGGCCGACGAGCAGTACTTC
. | TRBJ2-7 | . | TRBV27 | CASSYSGVGRNEQYF | TGTGCCAGCAGTTATTCGGGAGTGGGGAGGAACGAGCAGTACTTC
. | TRBJ2-2 | . | TRBV7-6 | CASSSRGNTGELFF | TGTGCCAGCAGCTCTAGGGGGAACACCGGGGAGCTGTTTTTT
few | TRBJ1-1 | . | TRBV10-3 | CAINGQPNTEAFF | TGTGCCATCAATGGACAGCCGAACACTGAAGCTTTCTTT
. | TRBJ2-4 | . | TRBV12-1 | CASSFVILAKNIQYF | TGTGCCAGCAGCTTTGTAATATTGGCCAAAAACATTCAGTACTTC
. | TRBJ1-2 | . | TRBV5-6 | CASSSVGGALYIYGYTF | TGTGCCAGCAGCTCGGTTGGGGGGGCGTTATACATTTATGGCTACACCTTC
. | TRBJ2-5 | . | TRBV15 | CATSSLSGVQETQYF | TGTGCCACCAGCAGCCTCTCCGGGGTCCAAGAGACCCAGTACTTC
. | TRBJ1-6 | . | TRBV13 | CASSLDGERSPLHF | TGTGCCAGCAGCTTAGACGGGGAGCGTTCACCCCTCCACTTT
. | TRBJ2-1 | . | TRBV4-2 | CASSQDSSSYNEQFF | TGTGCCAGCAGCCAAGATTCTAGCTCCTACAATGAGCAGTTCTTC
. | TRBJ2-7 | TRBD2 | TRBV29-1 | CSVAGLSSYEQYF | TGCAGCGTTGCGGGACTAAGTTCCTACGAGCAGTACTTC
. | TRBJ2-2 | TRBD2 | TRBV24-1 | CATSEAGGYTGELFF | TGTGCCACCAGTGAGGCGGGGGGTTACACCGGGGAGCTGTTTTTT